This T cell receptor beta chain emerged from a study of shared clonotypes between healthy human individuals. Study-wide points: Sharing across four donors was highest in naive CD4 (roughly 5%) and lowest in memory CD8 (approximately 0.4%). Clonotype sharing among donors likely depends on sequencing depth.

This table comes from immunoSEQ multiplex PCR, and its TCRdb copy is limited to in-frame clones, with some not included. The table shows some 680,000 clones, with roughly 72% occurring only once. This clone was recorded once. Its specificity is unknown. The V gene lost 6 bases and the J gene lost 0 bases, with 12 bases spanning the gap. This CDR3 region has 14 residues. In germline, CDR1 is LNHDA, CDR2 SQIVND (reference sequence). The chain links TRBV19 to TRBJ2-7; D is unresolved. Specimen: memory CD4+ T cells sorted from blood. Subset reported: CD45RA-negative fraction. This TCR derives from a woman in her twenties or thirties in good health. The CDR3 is CASSLGINSYEQYF. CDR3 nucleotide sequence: TGTGCCAGTAGCCTGGGGATAAACTCCTACGAGCAGTACTTC.